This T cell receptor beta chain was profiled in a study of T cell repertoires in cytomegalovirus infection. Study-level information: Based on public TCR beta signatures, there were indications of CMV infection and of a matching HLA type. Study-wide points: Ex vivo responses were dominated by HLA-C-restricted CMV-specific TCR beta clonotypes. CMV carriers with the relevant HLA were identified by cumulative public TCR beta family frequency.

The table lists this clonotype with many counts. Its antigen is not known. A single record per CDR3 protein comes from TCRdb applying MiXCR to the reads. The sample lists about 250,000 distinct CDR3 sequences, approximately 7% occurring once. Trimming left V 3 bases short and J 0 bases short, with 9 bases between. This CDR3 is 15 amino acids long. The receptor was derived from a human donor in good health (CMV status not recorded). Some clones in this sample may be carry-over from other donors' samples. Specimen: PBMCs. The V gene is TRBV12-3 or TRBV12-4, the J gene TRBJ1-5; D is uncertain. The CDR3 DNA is TGTGCCAGCAGTTTTGGCGGATATAGCAATCAGCCCCAGCATTTT. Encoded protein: CASSFGGYSNQPQHF.